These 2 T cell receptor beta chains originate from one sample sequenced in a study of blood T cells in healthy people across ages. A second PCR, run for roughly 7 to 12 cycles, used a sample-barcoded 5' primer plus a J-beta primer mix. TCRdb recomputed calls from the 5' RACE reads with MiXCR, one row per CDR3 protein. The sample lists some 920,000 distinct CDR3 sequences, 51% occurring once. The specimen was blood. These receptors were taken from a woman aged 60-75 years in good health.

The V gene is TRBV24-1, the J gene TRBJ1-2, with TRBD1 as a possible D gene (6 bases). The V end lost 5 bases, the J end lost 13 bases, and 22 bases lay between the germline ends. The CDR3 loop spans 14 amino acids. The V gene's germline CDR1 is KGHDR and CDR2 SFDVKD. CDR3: CATSAPGARRHLTF. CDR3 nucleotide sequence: TGTGCCACCAGTGCCCCGGGGGCAAGGAGGCACCTCACCTTC.

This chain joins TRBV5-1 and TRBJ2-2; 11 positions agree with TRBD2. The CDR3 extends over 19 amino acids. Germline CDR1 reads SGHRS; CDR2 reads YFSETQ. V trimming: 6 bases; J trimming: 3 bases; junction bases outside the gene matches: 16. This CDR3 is CASKPHYRGTSGYTGELFF. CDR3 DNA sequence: TGCGCCAGCAAGCCACACTACAGGGGGACTAGCGGTTACACCGGGGAGCTGTTTTTT.